This T cell receptor beta chain is drawn from a study of blood T cell repertoires in COVID-19. On the study more broadly: Both acute and convalescent COVID-19 samples were obtained from the United States, Italy and Spain. The cDNA or gDNA used as material had been derived from T cells, B-cell-depleted T cells, or PBMCs.

This CDR3 has 14 amino acids. Germline V lookup: CDR1 LGHDT, CDR2 YNNKEL (reference sequence). Trimming removed 4 bases from V and 4 bases from J, with 11 bases in between. Source study methods: Amplified reference gene primers provided the basis for estimating nucleated cell counts. Assay used: immunoSEQ multiplex PCR; TCRdb lists only in-frame clones, some missing. V, J and clone size reflect that table, while D and trimming were determined from the DNA. The sample has about 160,000 clones; about three quarters are singletons. The clonotype was recovered from a man aged 65 to 79 with acute or convalescent COVID-19. The V gene is TRBV3-1 (or the pseudogene TRBV3-2), the J gene TRBJ2-1; possible D gene TRBD2, 5 bases. The sequencing sample was made of peripheral blood. CDR3 bases: TGTGCCAGCAGCCCTCAGGACTGGTACAATGAGCAGTTCTTC. Amino acid sequence: CASSPQDWYNEQFF.